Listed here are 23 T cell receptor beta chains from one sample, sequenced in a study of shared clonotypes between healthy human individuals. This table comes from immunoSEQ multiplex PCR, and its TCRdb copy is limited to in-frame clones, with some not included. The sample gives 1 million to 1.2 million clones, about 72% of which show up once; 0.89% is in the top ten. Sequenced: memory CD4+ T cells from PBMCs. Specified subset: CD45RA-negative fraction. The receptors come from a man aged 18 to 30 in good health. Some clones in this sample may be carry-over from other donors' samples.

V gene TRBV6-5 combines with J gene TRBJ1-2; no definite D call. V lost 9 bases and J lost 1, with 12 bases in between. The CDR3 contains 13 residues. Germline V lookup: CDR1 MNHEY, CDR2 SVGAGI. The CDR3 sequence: CASSVGHNYGYTF. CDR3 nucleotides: TGTGCCAGTTCGGTAGGGCATAACTATGGCTACACCTTC.

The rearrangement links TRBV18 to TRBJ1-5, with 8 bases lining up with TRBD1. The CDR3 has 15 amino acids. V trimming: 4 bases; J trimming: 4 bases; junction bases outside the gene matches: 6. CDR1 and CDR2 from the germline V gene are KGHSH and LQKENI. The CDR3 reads CASSLGTGQNQPQHF. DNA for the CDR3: TGTGCCAGCTCACTCGGGACAGGTCAGAATCAGCCCCAGCATTTT.

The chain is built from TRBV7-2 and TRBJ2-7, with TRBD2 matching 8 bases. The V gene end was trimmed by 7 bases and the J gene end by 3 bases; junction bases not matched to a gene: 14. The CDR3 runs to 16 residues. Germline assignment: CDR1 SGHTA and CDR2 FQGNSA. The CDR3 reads CASNDLLAGRNYEQYF. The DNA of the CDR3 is TGTGCCAGCAACGATCTTTTAGCGGGAAGAAACTACGAGCAGTACTTC. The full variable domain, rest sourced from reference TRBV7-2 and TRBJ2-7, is GAGVSQSPSNKVTEKGKDVELRCDPISGHTALYWYRQSLGQGLEFLIYFQGNSAPDKSGLPSDRFSAERTGGSVSTLTIQRTQQEDSAVYLCASNDLLAGRNYEQYFGPGTRLTVT.

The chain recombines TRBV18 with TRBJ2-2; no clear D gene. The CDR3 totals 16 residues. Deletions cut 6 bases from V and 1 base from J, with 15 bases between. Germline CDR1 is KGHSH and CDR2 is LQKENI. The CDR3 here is CASSPPLGRNTGELFF. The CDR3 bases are TGTGCCAGCTCCCCTCCTCTCGGTCGGAACACCGGGGAGCTGTTTTTT.

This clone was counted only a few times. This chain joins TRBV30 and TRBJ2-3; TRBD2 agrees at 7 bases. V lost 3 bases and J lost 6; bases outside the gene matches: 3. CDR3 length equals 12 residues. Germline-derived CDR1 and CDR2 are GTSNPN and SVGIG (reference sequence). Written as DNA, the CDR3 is TGTGCCTGGAGCGGGGAGGGGGATACGCAGTATTTT. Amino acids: CAWSGEGDTQYF.

CDR3 in amino acids: CASSIGNRFYEQYF. The CDR3 DNA sequence: TGTGCCAGTAGTATAGGAAACCGCTTCTACGAGCAGTACTTC. The chain employs TRBV19 and TRBJ2-7; D unresolved. The germline V gene has CDR1 LNHDA and CDR2 SQIVND (reference sequence). The CDR3 loop spans 14 amino acids. Trimming shortened V by 1 base and J by 3 bases, and 10 bases separated the two germline ends. Full variable domain (remainder filled in from reference TRBV19 and TRBJ2-7): DGGITQSPKYLFRKEGQNVTLSCEQNLNHDAMYWYRQDPGQGLRLIYYSQIVNDFQKGDIAEGYSVSREKKESFPLTVTSAQKNPTAFYLCASSIGNRFYEQYFGPGTRLTVT.

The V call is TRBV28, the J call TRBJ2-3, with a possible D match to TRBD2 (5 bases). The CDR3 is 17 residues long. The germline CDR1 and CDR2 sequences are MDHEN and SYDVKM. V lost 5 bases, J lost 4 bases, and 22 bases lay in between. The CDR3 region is CASSPLRGGKTPDTQYF. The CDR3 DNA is TGTGCCAGCAGTCCTCTCCGGGGTGGTAAGACCCCAGATACGCAGTATTTT.

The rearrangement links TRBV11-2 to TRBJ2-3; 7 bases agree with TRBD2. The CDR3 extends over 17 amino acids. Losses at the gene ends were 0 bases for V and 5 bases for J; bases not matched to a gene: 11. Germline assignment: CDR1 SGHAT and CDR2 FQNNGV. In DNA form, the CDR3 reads TGTGCCAGCAGCTTAGATGAGGCGGGAGTCCTTAGAGATACGCAGTATTTT. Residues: CASSLDEAGVLRDTQYF. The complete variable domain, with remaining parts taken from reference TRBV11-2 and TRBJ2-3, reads EAGVAQSPRYKIIEKRQSVAFWCNPISGHATLYWYQQILGQGPKLLIQFQNNGVVDDSQLPKDRFSAERLKGVDSTLKIQPAKLEDSAVYLCASSLDEAGVLRDTQYFGPGTRLTVL.

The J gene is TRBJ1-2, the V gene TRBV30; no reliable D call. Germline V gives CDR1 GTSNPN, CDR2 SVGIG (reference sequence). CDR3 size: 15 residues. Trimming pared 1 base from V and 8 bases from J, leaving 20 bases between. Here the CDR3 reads CAWSGFGRPARGYTF. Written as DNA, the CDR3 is TGTGCCTGGAGTGGGTTTGGACGGCCGGCCAGGGGCTACACCTTC.

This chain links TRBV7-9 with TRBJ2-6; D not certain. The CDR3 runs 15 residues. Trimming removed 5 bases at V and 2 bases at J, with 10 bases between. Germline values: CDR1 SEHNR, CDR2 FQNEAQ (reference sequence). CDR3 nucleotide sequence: TGTGCCAGCAGCCTCACGAGACCTGGGGCCAACGTCCTGACTTTC. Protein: CASSLTRPGANVLTF.

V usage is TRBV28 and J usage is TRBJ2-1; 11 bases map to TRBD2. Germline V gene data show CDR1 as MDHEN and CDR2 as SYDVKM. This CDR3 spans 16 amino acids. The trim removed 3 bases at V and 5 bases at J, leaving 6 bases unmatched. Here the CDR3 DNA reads TGTGCCAGCAGTTTCGTTAGCGGGAGGGCCCACAATGAGCAGTTCTTC. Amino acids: CASSFVSGRAHNEQFF.

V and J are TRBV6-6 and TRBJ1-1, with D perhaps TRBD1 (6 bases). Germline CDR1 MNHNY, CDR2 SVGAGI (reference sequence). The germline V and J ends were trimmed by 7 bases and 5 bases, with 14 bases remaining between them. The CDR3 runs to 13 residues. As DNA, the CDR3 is TGTGCCAGCATCCGGGGGCAAAGGACTGAAGCTTTCTTT. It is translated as CASIRGQRTEAFF.

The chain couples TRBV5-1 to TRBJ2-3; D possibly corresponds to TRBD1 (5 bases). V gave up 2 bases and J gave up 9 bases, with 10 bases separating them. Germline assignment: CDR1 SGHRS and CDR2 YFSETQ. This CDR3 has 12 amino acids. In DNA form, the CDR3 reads TGCGCCAGCAGCTTCTTTCAGGGAACGCAGTATTTT. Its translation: CASSFFQGTQYF.

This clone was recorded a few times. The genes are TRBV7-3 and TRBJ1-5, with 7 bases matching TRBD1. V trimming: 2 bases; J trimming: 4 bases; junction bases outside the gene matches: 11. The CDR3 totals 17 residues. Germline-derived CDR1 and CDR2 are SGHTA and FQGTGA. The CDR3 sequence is CASSLCGAVQGNQPQHF. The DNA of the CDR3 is TGTGCCAGCAGCTTATGTGGAGCCGTACAGGGGAATCAGCCCCAGCATTTT.

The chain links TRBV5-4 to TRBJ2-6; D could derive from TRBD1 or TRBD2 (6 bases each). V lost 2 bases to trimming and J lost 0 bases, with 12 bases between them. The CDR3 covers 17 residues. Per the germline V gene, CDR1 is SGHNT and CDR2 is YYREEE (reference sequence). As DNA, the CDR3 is TGTGCCAGCAGCTTTGGGGGGCGAAGCTCTGGGGCCAACGTCCTGACTTTC. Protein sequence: CASSFGGRSSGANVLTF.

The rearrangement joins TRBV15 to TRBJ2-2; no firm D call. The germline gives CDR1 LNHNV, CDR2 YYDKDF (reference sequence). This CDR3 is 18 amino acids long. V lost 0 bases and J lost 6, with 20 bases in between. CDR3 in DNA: TGTGCCACCAGCAGAGATTCAATAAGGGATTATCAGTCCGGGGAGCTGTTTTTT. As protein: CATSRDSIRDYQSGELFF.

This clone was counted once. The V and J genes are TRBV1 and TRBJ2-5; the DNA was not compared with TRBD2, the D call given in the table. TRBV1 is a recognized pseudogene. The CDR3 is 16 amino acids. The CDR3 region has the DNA TGCACCAGCAGCCAACGGAGAGGTGCGGTGTCGGAGACCCAGTACTTC. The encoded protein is CTSSQRRGAVSETQYF.

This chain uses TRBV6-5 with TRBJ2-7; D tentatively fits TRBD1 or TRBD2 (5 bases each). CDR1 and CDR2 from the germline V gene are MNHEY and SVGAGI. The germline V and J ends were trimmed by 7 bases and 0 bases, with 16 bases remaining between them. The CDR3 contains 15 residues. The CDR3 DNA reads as TGTGCCAGCACGAATGTCGGGGCTCACTCCTACGAGCAGTACTTC. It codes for CASTNVGAHSYEQYF.

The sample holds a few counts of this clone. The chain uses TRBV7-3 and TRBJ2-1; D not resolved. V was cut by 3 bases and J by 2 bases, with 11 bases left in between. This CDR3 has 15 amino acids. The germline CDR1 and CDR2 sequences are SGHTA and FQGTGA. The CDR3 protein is CASSFFTSTYNEQFF. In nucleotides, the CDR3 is TGTGCCAGCAGCTTTTTTACCTCTACCTACAATGAGCAGTTCTTC.

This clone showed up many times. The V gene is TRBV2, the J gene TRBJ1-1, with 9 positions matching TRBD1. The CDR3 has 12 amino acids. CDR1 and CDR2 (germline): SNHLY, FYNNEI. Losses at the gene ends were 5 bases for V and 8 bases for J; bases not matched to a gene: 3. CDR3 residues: CASSLGQGEAFF. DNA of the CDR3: TGTGCCAGCAGTTTAGGACAGGGGGAAGCTTTCTTT.

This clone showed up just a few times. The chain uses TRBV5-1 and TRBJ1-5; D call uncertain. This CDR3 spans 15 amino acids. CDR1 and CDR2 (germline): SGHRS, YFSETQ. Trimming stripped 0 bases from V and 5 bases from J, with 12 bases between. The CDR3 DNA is TGCGCCAGCAGCTTGGACGGCTGGAGAGATCAGCCCCAGCATTTT. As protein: CASSLDGWRDQPQHF.

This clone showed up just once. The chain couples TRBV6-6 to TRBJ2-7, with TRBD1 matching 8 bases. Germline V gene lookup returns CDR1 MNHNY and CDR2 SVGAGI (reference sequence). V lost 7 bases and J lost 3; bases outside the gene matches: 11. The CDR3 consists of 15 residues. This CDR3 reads CASKQGGSPVYEQYF. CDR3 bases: TGTGCCAGCAAACAGGGGGGCAGCCCCGTCTACGAGCAGTACTTC.

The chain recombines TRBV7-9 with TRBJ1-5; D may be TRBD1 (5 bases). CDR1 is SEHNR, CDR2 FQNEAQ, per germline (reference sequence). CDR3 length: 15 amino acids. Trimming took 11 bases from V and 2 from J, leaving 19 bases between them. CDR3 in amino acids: CAVGTAREGNQPQHF. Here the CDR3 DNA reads TGTGCCGTCGGGACCGCCCGAGAGGGCAATCAGCCCCAGCATTTT.